This T cell receptor (beta chain) was retrieved from a study of blood T cell repertoires in COVID-19. The wider study: The United States, Italy and Spain supplied acute and convalescent COVID-19 samples. The analysed material was cDNA or gDNA that came from T cells, B-cell-depleted T cells, or PBMCs.

Repertoires were generated with immunoSEQ multiplex PCR, while TCRdb's copy carries only in-frame clones and drops some. The sample carries 400,000 to 500,000 clones, 70% to 90% recorded once. This CDR3 region has 14 residues. Germline V CDR1 and CDR2: LNHNV, YYDKDF (reference sequence). The V and J ends lost 11 bases and 5 bases, in that order; junction bases with no gene match: 9. The TCR originated in a woman younger than 45 with active or convalescent COVID-19. This chain uses TRBV15 with TRBJ2-3; 11 bases align to TRBD2. The specimen was peripheral blood. The CDR3 DNA is TGTGCCGCTCGTAGCGGGGGGGCCGGAGATACGCAGTATTTT. It encodes CAARSGGAGDTQYF.